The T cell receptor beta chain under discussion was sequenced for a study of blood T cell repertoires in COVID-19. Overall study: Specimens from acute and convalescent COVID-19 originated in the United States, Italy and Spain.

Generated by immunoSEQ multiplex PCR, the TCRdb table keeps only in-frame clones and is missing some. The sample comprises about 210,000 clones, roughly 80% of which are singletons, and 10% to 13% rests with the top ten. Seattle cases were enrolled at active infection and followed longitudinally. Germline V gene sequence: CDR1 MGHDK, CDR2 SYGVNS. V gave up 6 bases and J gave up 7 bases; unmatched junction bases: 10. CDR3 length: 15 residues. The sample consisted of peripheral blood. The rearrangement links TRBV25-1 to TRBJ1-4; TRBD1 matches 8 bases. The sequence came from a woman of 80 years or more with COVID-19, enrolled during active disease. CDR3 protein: CASSKAGTGFEKLFF. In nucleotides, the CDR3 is TGTGCCAGCAGCAAAGCGGGGACAGGTTTTGAAAAACTGTTTTTT.